Sequencing of this T cell receptor (beta chain) was carried out in a study of T cell clones after liver transplantation. General study results and limits: Conclusions were preliminary, with small, heterogeneous patient groups.

Sorting of unstimulated PBMCs yielded separate CD3+CD4+ and CD3+CD8+ fractions. V dropped 10 bases and J dropped 6; count of bases not matched to a gene: 4. In germline, CDR1 is LNHDA, CDR2 SQIVND (reference sequence). CDR3 size: 13 residues. Details on this clone: No antigen is known for it.

Sequencing was performed with immunoSEQ multiplex PCR; in TCRdb, only in-frame clones are kept and a portion is missing. The table shows tens of thousands of clones, with 80% to 95% occurring only once. The V call is TRBV19, the J call TRBJ2-2, with TRBD2 matching over 11 bases. Specimen: CD4+ T cells from blood, collected less than 27 months after liver transplant. The receptor was derived from a human patient who received a liver transplant. T cells may partly derive from the graft donor. CDR3 amino acids: CAILSGRAGELFF. CDR3 in DNA: TGTGCCATCCTTAGCGGGAGGGCCGGGGAGCTGTTTTTT.